These 5 T cell receptor beta chains were sequenced from one sample in a study of T cells in Graves' hyperthyroidism and ophthalmopathy. TCR beta CDR3 regions were amplified from RNA transcripts. First-round RT-PCR with HTBI primers amplified the TCR CDR3 region. TCRdb re-derived calls from the multiplex PCR reads in MiXCR, one entry per CDR3 protein. The sample consists of approximately 500,000 distinct CDR3 sequences, 46% of them appearing once. Specimen: peripheral blood or thyroid tissue (not recorded which). These receptor sequences come from a woman between 18 and 29 years old with Graves' hyperthyroidism.

This clonotype was seen ten or more times. The chain carries TRBV5-1 and TRBJ2-7; perhaps D is TRBD1 or TRBD2 (5 bases each). The CDR3 spans 13 residues. The V gene's germline CDR1 is SGHRS and CDR2 YFSETQ. The V end lost 1 base, the J end lost 5 bases, and 10 bases lay between the germline ends. The CDR3 DNA sequence: TGCGCCAGCAGCTTGAGAGGGGCTGACGAGCAGTACTTC. Translating it yields CASSLRGADEQYF. The full variable domain, rest sourced from reference TRBV5-1 and TRBJ2-7, is KAGVTQTPRYLIKTRGQQVTLSCSPISGHRSVSWYQQTPGQGLQFLFEYFSETQRNKGNFPGRFSGRQFSNSRSEMNVSTLELGDSALYLCASSLRGADEQYFGPGTRLTVT.

This chain uses TRBV7-3 with TRBJ2-7; a weak D match, TRBD1 (5 bases). This CDR3 spans 15 amino acids. CDR1 is SGHTA and CDR2 is FQGTGA in the germline V gene. V was pared by 5 bases and J by 0 bases, with 14 bases between. CDR3: CASSLLTDSSYEQYF. CDR3 DNA sequence: TGTGCCAGCAGCCTTCTGACTGACAGCTCCTACGAGCAGTACTTC.

This clonotype was detected a few times. The chain combines TRBV6-5 with TRBJ1-5, with D unresolved. The CDR3 is 11 amino acids. Germline-derived CDR1 and CDR2 are MNHEY and SVGAGI. V shed 5 bases and J shed 9 bases, with 8 bases lying between them. The CDR3 here is CASSESSPQHF. The CDR3 coding sequence is TGTGCCAGCAGTGAATCGTCGCCCCAGCATTTT.

This clonotype appeared many times. The chain combines TRBV4-2 with TRBJ1-3, with D perhaps TRBD1 (5 bases). Germline loops: CDR1 LGHNA, CDR2 YNFKEQ. The CDR3 runs to 17 residues. V was trimmed by 4 bases and J by 0 bases, leaving 16 bases between them. CDR3 residues: CASSLGRLRSSGNTIYF. CDR3 DNA sequence: TGTGCCAGCAGCCTGGGACGGCTAAGAAGCTCTGGAAACACCATATATTTT.

This chain uses TRBV6-1 with TRBJ1-2; 10 bases are a match to TRBD1. After removal of 6 bases from V and 8 bases from J, the junction contained 6 bases not matched to a gene. The CDR3 is 13 amino acids. CDR1 is MNHNS and CDR2 is SASEGT in the germline V gene. The DNA for the CDR3 is TGTGCCAGCAGGTCCTTGGACAGGGGGGGCTACACCTTC. Translating it yields CASRSLDRGGYTF.